This is a list of T cell receptor beta chains from one sample in a study of identifying expanded T cells in peripheral blood. Here immunoSEQ multiplex PCR was the method, and the copy in TCRdb shows in-frame clones only, minus some. This table has approximately 57,000 clones, roughly 90% appearing once. The sequencing sample was made of blood. The receptors shown here come from a person aged 18 to 75 in good health. Both conserved end residues are part of each CDR3. A D gene is named only where the DNA matches it firmly. Clone size is stated in some rows and not others, as once, few, many or a class when expanded.

>-|-|TRBJ1-2|TRBV2
TGTGCCAGCATGGGGGGTTATGGCTACACCTTC
CASMGGYGYTF
>-|-|TRBJ2-7|TRBV18
TGTGCCAGCTCACCCCCGGGGGTCGTCCCCCCCCACGAGCAGTACTTC
CASSPPGVVPPHEQYF
>-|-|TRBJ1-2|TRBV4-3
TGCGCCAGCAGCCACGACCCCAGGGATCGAGTCTATGGCTACACCTTC
CASSHDPRDRVYGYTF
>-|-|TRBJ2-5|TRBV2
TGTGCCAGCAGGGGGTACCAAGAGACCCAGTACTTC
CASRGYQETQYF
>-|-|TRBJ2-5|TRBV14
TGTGCCAGCAGCCCTTCTGGGCCCGAGAGGGGAGAGACCCAGTACTTC
CASSPSGPERGETQYF
>TRBD1|-|TRBJ1-2|TRBV28
TGTGCCAGCAGGGGACAGGGCCTCGGCTACACCTTC
CASRGQGLGYTF
>TRBD2|-|TRBJ2-1|TRBV25-1
TGTGCCAGCCTCGATAGCGGGAGGGTTAAGCAGTTCTTC
CASLDSGRVKQFF
>-|once|TRBJ2-5|TRBV28
TGTGCCAGCAGGGGTAGAGGGAGGACCCAAGAGACCCAGTACTTC
CASRGRGRTQETQYF
>-|-|TRBJ1-2|TRBV5-6
TGTGCCAGCAGCTATACAGGTCGGACTAACTATGGCTACACCTTC
CASSYTGRTNYGYTF
>-|-|TRBJ2-1|TRBV7-2
TGTGCCAGCAGCTTACAGGCTATAGGGGGCAATGAGCAGTTCTTC
CASSLQAIGGNEQFF
>-|-|TRBJ1-2|TRBV6-5
TGTGCCAGCAGCCCCGGGGCGGCCTATGGCTACACCTTC
CASSPGAAYGYTF
>-|-|TRBJ1-1|TRBV7-2
TGTGCCAGCAGCTTTGACTTGACCGCTGAAGCTTTCTTT
CASSFDLTAEAFF
>TRBD2|-|TRBJ2-1|TRBV7-2
TGTGCCAGCAGATACCGGGAGGACTCCTACAATGAGCAGTTCTTC
CASRYREDSYNEQFF
>TRBD2|-|TRBJ2-7|TRBV4-2
TGTGCCAGCAGCCCAATAGCGGGAGTAATAGACGAGCAGTACTTC
CASSPIAGVIDEQYF
>TRBD1|-|TRBJ1-3|TRBV7-2
TGTGCCAGCAGCCTAAGACAGGGAAACTCTGGAAACACCATATATTTT
CASSLRQGNSGNTIYF
>-|-|TRBJ1-3|TRBV14
TGTGCCAGCAGCCAACTTCCACCTGGAAACACCATATATTTT
CASSQLPPGNTIYF
>-|-|TRBJ2-7|TRBV11-2
TGTGCCAGCAGGAATCCAGGGTACGAGCAGTACTTC
CASRNPGYEQYF
>-|-|TRBJ2-1|TRBV4-3
TGCGCCAGCAGCCAATCGTTTGGCTACAATGAGCAGTTCTTC
CASSQSFGYNEQFF
>TRBD1|-|TRBJ1-1|TRBV7-2
TGTGCCAGCAGCTTAGGGACAGGGCTGAACACTGAAGCTTTCTTT
CASSLGTGLNTEAFF
>-|-|TRBJ2-1|TRBV6-1
TGTGCCAGCACCAGGCGGGATTACAATGAGCAGTTCTTC
CASTRRDYNEQFF
>-|once|TRBJ1-5|TRBV7-2
TGTGCCAGCAGCTTAGAAGGAGGGCTTCCCTATAGCAATCAGCCCCAGCATTTT
CASSLEGGLPYSNQPQHF
>TRBD2|-|TRBJ2-7|TRBV4-2
TGTGCCAGCAGCCAAGATACTAGCGGGAGTTACGAGCAGTACTTC
CASSQDTSGSYEQYF
>-|-|TRBJ2-1|TRBV7-2
TGTGCCAGCAGCTTAGTCAATGAGCAGTTCTTC
CASSLVNEQFF
>TRBD1|-|TRBJ1-2|TRBV19
TGTGCCAGTAAAATTCCGGGACAGGAACGTCGGGGCTACACCTTC
CASKIPGQERRGYTF
>TRBD2|-|TRBJ2-5|TRBV5-4
TGTGCCAGCAGCTTGGGGACTAGCGGGAGCGGGCAAGAGACCCAGTACTTC
CASSLGTSGSGQETQYF
>-|-|TRBJ2-1|TRBV6-1
TGTGCCAGCAGTCGCCTGGGAGCCAACAATGAGCAGTTCTTC
CASSRLGANNEQFF
>-|-|TRBJ2-1|TRBV7-2
TGTGCCAGCAGCTTAGTTGAGGTGGGAGGCTATGAGCAGTTCTTC
CASSLVEVGGYEQFF
>TRBD2|-|TRBJ2-3|TRBV10-3
TGTGCCATCGGATTAGCGGGAGCGATGAATACGCAGTATTTT
CAIGLAGAMNTQYF
>TRBD2|few|TRBJ2-1|TRBV18
TGTGCCAGCTCACCGTCTAGCGGGAGCAGGAATGAGCAGTTCTTC
CASSPSSGSRNEQFF
>-|-|TRBJ1-2|TRBV7-2
TGTGCCAGCAGCCCTTATACCCCTAACTATGGCTACACCTTC
CASSPYTPNYGYTF
>TRBD2|few|TRBJ2-3|TRBV5-1
TGCGCCAGCACCAGTGGACTAGCGGGAGTGCCAGATACGCAGTATTTT
CASTSGLAGVPDTQYF
>-|-|TRBJ2-1|TRBV18
TGTGCCAGCTCCTTTTCTAGTCATGAGCAGTTCTTC
CASSFSSHEQFF
>-|-|TRBJ2-3|TRBV19
TGTGCCAGTAGTATCCAGGACATTACAGATACGCAGTATTTT
CASSIQDITDTQYF
>-|few|TRBJ1-1|TRBV5-6
TGTGCCAGCAGTCGGAGGGGTAACACTGAAGCTTTCTTT
CASSRRGNTEAFF
>-|-|TRBJ2-7|TRBV6-6
TGTGCCAGCAAGCCAGGGGGGCGTTACATCGAGCAGTACTTC
CASKPGGRYIEQYF
>-|-|TRBJ1-1|TRBV7-2
TGTGCCAGCAGCTTATGGGGGTACATAGCTTTCTTT
CASSLWGYIAFF
>TRBD2|-|TRBJ2-1|TRBV7-9
TGTGCCAGCAGCTTAGGGCGGGAGGGATACAATGAGCAGTTCTTC
CASSLGREGYNEQFF